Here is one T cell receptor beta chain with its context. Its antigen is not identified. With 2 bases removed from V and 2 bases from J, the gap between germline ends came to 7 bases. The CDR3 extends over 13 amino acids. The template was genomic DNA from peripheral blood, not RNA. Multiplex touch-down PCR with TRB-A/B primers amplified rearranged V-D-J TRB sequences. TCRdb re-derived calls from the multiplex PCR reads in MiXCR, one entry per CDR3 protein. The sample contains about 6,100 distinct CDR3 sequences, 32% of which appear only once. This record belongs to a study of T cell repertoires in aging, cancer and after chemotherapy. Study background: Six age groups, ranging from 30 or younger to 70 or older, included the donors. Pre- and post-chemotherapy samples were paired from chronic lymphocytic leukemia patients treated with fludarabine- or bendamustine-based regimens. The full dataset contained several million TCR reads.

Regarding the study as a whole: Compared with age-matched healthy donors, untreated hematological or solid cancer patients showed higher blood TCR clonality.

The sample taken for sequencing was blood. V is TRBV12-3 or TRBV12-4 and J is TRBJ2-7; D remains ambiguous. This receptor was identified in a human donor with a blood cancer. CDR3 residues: CASSLKETYEQYF. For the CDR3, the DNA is TGTGCCAGCAGTTTAAAAGAGACCTACGAGCAGTACTTC.